This T cell receptor beta chain comes out of a study of blood T cell repertoires in COVID-19. There are 14 residues in the CDR3. V was clipped by 2 bases and J by 7 bases; unmatched bases: 1. In germline, CDR1 is SGDLS, CDR2 YYNGEE. Clones were read by immunoSEQ multiplex PCR, and TCRdb kept only the in-frame ones, dropping some. Of 100,000 to 150,000 clones in the sample, about 81% are singletons; the top ten hold roughly a sixth. V usage is TRBV9 and J usage is TRBJ1-4, with 11 bases aligning to TRBD1. The source is an elderly woman with acute or convalescent COVID-19. Input material: peripheral blood. As DNA, the CDR3 is TGTGCCAGCAGCGTGGGGACAGGGGGTGAAAAACTGTTTTTT. It translates to CASSVGTGGEKLFF.